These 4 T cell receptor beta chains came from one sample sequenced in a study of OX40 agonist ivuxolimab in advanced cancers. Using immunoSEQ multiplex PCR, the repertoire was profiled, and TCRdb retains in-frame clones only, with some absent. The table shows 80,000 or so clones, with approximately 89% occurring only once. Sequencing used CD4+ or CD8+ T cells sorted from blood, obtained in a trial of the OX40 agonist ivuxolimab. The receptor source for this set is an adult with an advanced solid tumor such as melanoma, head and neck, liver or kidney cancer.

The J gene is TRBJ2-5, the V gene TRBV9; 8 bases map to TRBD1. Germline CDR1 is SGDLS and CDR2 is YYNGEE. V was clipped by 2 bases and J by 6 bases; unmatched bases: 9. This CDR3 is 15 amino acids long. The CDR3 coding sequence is TGTGCCAGCAGCGTGTCCCAGGGGGCTGGTCAGACCCAGTACTTC. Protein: CASSVSQGAGQTQYF.

The CDR3 sequence: CASRRQGAVGQPQHF. The CDR3 region has the DNA TGTGCCAGCAGGCGACAGGGGGCGGTGGGTCAGCCCCAGCATTTT. The chain has TRBV6-6 and TRBJ1-5; 10 bases map to TRBD1. The J segment lost 6 bases and the V segment lost 6 bases, leaving 8 bases of the junction unmatched. CDR3 size: 15 residues. Germline V gene lookup returns CDR1 MNHNY and CDR2 SVGAGI (reference sequence).

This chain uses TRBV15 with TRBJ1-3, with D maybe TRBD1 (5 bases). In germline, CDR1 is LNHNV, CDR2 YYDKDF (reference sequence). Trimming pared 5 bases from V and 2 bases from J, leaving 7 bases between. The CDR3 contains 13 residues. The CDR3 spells CATSLGPGNTIYF. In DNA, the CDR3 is TGTGCCACCAGCCTGGGACCTGGAAACACCATATATTTT.

The CDR3 DNA follows: TGTGCCAGTAGCACCCGGGTGCGCTATGGCTACACCTTC. Protein product: CASSTRVRYGYTF. The gene calls are TRBV19 and TRBJ1-2; D not resolved. V was pared by 6 bases and J by 4 bases, with 12 bases between. CDR3 length: 13 residues. Germline CDR1 is LNHDA and CDR2 is SQIVND (reference sequence).